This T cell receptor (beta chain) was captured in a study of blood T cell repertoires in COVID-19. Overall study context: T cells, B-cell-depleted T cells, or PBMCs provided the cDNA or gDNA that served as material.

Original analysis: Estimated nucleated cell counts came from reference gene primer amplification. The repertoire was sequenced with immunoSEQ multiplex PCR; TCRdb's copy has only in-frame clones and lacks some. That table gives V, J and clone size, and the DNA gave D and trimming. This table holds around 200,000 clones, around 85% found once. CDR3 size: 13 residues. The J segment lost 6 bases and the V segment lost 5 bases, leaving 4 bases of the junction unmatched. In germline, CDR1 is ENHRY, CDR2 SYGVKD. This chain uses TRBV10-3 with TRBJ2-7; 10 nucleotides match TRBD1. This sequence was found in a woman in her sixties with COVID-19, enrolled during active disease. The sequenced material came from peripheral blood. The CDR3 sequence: CAISTGTGVEQYF. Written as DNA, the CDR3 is TGTGCCATCAGTACCGGGACAGGGGTCGAGCAGTACTTC.